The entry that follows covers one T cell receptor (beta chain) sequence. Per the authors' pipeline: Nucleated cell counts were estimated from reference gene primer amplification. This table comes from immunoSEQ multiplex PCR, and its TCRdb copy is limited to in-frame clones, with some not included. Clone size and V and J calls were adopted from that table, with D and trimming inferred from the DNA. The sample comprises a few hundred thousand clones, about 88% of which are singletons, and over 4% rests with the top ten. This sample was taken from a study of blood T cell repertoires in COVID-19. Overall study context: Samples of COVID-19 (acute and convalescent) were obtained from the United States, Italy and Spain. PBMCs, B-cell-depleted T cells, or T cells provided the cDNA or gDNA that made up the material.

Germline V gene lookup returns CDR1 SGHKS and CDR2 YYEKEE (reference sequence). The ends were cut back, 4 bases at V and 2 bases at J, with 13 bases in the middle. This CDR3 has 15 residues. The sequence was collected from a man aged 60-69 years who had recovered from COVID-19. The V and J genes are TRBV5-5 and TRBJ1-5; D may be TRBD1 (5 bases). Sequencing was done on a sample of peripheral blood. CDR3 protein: CASSAPGSGNQPQHF. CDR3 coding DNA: TGTGCCAGCAGCGCGCCAGGGTCGGGCAATCAGCCCCAGCATTTT.